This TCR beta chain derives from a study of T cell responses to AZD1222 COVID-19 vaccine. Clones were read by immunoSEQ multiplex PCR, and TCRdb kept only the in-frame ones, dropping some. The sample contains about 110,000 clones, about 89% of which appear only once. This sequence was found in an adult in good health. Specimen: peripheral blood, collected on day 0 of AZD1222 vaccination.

The CDR3 DNA is TGTGCCAGCAGTGAAGCGCTCGAGACTAGCAATCCCGGGGAGCTGTTTTTT. Its translation is CASSEALETSNPGELFF. The gene calls are TRBV2 and TRBJ2-2, with 7 bases lining up with TRBD2. CDR1 SNHLY and CDR2 FYNNEI come from the germline V gene. The CDR3 extends over 17 amino acids. V shed 0 bases, J shed 6 bases, and the junction held 10 bases outside the gene matches.